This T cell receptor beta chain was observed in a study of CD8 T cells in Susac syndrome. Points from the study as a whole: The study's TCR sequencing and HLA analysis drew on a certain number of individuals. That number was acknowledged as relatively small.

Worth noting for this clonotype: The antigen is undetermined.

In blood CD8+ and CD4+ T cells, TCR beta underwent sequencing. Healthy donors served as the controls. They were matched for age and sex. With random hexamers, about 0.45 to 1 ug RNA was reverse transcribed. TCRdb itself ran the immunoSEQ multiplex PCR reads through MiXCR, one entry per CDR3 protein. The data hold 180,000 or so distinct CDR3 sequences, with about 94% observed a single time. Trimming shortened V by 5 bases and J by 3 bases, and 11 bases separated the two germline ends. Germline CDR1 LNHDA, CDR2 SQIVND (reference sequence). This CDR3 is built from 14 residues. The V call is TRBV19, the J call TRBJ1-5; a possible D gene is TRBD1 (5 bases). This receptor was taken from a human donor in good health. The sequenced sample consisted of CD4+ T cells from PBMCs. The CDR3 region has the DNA TGTGCCAGTAGTGTCCGACAGTACAATCAGCCCCAGCATTTT. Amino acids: CASSVRQYNQPQHF.